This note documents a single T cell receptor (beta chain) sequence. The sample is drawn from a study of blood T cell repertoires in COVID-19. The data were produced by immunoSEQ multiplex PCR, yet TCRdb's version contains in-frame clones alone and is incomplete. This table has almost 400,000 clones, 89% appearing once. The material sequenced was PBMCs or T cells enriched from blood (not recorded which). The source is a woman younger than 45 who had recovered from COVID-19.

The CDR3 DNA reads as TGCAGTGCTAGTTTCAACACAGATACGCAGTATTTT. It codes for CSASFNTDTQYF. This rearrangement joins TRBV20-1 to TRBJ2-3; the D is unclear. The CDR3 extends over 12 amino acids. Trimming pared 3 bases from V and 2 bases from J, leaving 6 bases between. Germline V lookup: CDR1 DFQATT, CDR2 SNEGSKA (reference sequence).